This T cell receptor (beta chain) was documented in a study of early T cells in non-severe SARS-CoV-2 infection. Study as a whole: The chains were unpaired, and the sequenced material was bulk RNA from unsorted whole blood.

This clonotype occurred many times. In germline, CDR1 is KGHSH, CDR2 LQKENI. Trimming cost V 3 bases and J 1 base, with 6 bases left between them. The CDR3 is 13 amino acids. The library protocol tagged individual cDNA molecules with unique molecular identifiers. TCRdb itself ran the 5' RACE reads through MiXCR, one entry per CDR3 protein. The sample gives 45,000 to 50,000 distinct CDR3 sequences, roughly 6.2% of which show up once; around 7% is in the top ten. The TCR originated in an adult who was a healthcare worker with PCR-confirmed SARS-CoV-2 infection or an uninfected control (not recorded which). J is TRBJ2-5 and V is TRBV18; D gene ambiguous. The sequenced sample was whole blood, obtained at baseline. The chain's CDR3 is CASSPVSQETQYF. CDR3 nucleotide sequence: TGTGCCAGCTCACCGGTCAGCCAAGAGACCCAGTACTTC. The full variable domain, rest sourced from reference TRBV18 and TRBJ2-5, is NAGVMQNPRHLVRRRGQEARLRCSPMKGHSHVYWYRQLPEEGLKFMVYLQKENIIDESGMPKERFSAEFPKEGPSILRIQQVVRGDSAAYFCASSPVSQETQYFGPGTRLLVL.